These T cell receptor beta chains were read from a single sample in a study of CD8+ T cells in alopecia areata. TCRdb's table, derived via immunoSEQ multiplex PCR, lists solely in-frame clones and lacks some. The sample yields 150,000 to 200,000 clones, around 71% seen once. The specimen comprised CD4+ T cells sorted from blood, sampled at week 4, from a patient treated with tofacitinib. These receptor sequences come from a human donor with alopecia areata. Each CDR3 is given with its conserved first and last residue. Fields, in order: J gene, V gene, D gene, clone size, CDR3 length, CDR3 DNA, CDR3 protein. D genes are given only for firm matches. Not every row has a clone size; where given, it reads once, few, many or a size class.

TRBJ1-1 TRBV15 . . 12 TGTGCCACTACCAATCTGAACACTGAAGCTTTCTTT CATTNLNTEAFF
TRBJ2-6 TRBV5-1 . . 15 TGCGCCAGCAGCTTGGGGGACTCTGGGGCCAACGTCCTGACTTTC CASSLGDSGANVLTF
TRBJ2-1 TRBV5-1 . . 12 TGCGCCAGCAGCTGGGGGGCGAATGAGCAGTTCTTC CASSWGANEQFF
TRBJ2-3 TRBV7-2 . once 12 TGTGCCTCTGGATGGCTAGGGGATACGCAGTATTTT CASGWLGDTQYF
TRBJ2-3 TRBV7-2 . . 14 TGTGCCAGCAGCTTAATGAGCCTTACAGATACGCAGTATTTT CASSLMSLTDTQYF
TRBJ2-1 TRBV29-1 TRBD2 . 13 TGCAGCGCTGGGGTAGCGGGGGGCCGGGAGCAGTTCTTC CSAGVAGGREQFF
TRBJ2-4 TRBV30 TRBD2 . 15 TGTGCCTGGAAAATCGGGGGGTTAGCCAAAAACATTCAGTACTTC CAWKIGGLAKNIQYF
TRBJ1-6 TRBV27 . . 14 TGTGCCAGCAGATACACAGGGATGGGATCACCCCTCCACTTT CASRYTGMGSPLHF
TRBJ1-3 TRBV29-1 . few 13 TGCAGCGTTGCACACCCCGCTGGAAACACCATATATTTT CSVAHPAGNTIYF
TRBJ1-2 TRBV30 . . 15 TGTGCCTGGAGTAACCTCTTACCTGGGAGCTATGGCTACACCTTC CAWSNLLPGSYGYTF
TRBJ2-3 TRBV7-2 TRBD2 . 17 TGTGCCAGCAACCTCTTACTAGCGGGGGTGAACACAGATACGCAGTATTTT CASNLLLAGVNTDTQYF
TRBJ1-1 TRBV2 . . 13 TGTGCCAGCAGCCTGGAGGGGGGTACTGAAGCTTTCTTT CASSLEGGTEAFF
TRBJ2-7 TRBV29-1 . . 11 TGCAGCGCCGCGCAGGGGTCCGAGCAGTACTTC CSAAQGSEQYF
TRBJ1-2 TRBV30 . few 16 TGTGCCTGGAGTGGATTTAGGGGTTTCGATACTTATGGCTACACCTTC CAWSGFRGFDTYGYTF
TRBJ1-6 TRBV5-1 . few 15 TGCGCCAGCAGCTTGGGTACAGGGAGTAATTCACCCCTCCACTTT CASSLGTGSNSPLHF
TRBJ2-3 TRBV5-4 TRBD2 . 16 TGTGCCAGCAGCTCCGAGCGGGGGGCCGGCACAGATACGCAGTATTTT CASSSERGAGTDTQYF
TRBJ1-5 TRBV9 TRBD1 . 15 TGTGCCAGCAGGGGGACAGGGCTGAGGGTCCAGCCCCAGCATTTT CASRGTGLRVQPQHF
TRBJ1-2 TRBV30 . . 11 TGTGCCTGGAGTCCCCAACAGTGGAACACCTTC CAWSPQQWNTF
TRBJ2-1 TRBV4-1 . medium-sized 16 TGCGCCAGCAGCCAACTTGACATCCTCTCCTACAATGAGCAGTTCTTC CASSQLDILSYNEQFF
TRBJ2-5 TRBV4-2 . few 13 TGTGCCAGCAGCCAAGAAGCTGGAGGGACCCAGTACTTC CASSQEAGGTQYF
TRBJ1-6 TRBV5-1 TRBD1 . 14 TGCGCCAGCAGTCCGGGGACAGGGGATTCACCCCTCCACTTT CASSPGTGDSPLHF
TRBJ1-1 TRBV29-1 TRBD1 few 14 TGCAGCGTTGTGCGACAGGGGGCGCACACTGAAGCTTTCTTT CSVVRQGAHTEAFF
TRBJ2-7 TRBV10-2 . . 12 TGCGCCAGCAGTGAGGGGGGTTACGAGCAGTACTTC CASSEGGYEQYF
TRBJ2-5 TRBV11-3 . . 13 TGTGCCAGCAGCCGTACCCCCCAAGAGACCCAGTACTTC CASSRTPQETQYF
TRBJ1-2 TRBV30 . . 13 TGTGCCTGGAGTTTGAGAGGGGCCTATGGCTACACCTTC CAWSLRGAYGYTF
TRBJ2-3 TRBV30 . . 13 TGTGCCTGGAGTTTGGGACCGACAGATACGCAGTATTTT CAWSLGPTDTQYF
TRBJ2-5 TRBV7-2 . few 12 TGTGCCAGCAGCTTAGGGGGTGGGACCCAGTACTTC CASSLGGGTQYF
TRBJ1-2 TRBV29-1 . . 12 TGCAGCGTCGGCCTCACGCGGAATGGCTACACCTTC CSVGLTRNGYTF
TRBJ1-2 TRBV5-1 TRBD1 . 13 TGCGCCAGCAGAGAAACAGGGGCGGATGGCTACACCTTC CASRETGADGYTF
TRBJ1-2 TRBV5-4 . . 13 TGTGCCAGCAGCCCTCAGGCGTACTATGGCTACACCTTC CASSPQAYYGYTF
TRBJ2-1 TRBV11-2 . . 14 TGTGCCAGCAGCTTAGCCTCTAGTTACAATGAGCAGTTCTTC CASSLASSYNEQFF
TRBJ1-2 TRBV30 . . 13 TGTGCCTGGAGTCCCCCACGAGGGGGTTTGGACACCTTC CAWSPPRGGLDTF
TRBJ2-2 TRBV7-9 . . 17 TGTGCCAGCAGCTTAGCGCTGAGGGGCCGGAACACCGGGGAGCTGTTTTTT CASSLALRGRNTGELFF
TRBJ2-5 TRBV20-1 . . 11 TGCAGTGCTAGACCTCTTGAGACCCAGTACTTC CSARPLETQYF
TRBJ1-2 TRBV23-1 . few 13 TGCGCCAGCTCAGAGGGACGTGGGTATGGCTACACCTTC CASSEGRGYGYTF
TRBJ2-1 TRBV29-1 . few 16 TGCAGCGTTGAAAGTGGTCGGGGGCCCTTTGACAATGAGCAGTTCTTC CSVESGRGPFDNEQFF
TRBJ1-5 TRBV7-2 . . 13 TGTGCCAGCAGCTTATCCCTCAATCAGCCCCAGCATTTT CASSLSLNQPQHF
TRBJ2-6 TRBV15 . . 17 TGTGCCACCAGCTTGGGGAGGCGGCACTCTGGGGCCAACGTCCTGACTTTC CATSLGRRHSGANVLTF
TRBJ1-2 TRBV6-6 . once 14 TGTGCCAGCACCCCGGACGGGGGATACGATGGCTACACCTTC CASTPDGGYDGYTF
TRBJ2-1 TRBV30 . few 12 TGTGCCTGGACTAGGGGCGGCGATGAGCAGTTCTTC CAWTRGGDEQFF
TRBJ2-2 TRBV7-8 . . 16 TGTGCCAGCAGCTCCGCCTCCAGGGGGAACACCGGGGAGCTGTTTTTT CASSSASRGNTGELFF
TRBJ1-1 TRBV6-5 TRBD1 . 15 TGTGCCAGCAGCTACTCCTGGGACAGGGGGATTGAAGCTTTCTTT CASSYSWDRGIEAFF
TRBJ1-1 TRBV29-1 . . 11 TGCAGCGTTGCTCCCTCCACTGAAGCTTTCTTT CSVAPSTEAFF
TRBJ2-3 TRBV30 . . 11 TGTGCCTGGAGTGTGCAAGATACGCAGTATTTT CAWSVQDTQYF
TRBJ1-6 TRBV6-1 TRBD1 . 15 TGTGCCAGCAGTGGGCCGTCGACAGGGGACTCACCCCTCCACTTT CASSGPSTGDSPLHF
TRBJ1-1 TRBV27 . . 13 TGTGCCAGCGGTGAACAGGGGAACACTGAAGCTTTCTTT CASGEQGNTEAFF
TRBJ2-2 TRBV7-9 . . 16 TGTGCCAGCAGCCCGCGGCCGCGAACGAACACCGGGGAGCTGTTTTTT CASSPRPRTNTGELFF
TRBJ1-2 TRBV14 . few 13 TGTGCCAGCAGCCAGGACTCTTTCTATGGCTACACCTTC CASSQDSFYGYTF
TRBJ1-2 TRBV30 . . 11 TGTGCCGTTGGAGTTGGTGGTGGCTACACCTTC CAVGVGGGYTF
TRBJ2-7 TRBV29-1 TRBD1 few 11 TGCAGCGTTGGAACAGGGGGCCAGCAGTACTTC CSVGTGGQQYF
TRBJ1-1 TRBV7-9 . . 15 TGTGCCAGCAGCCCCGGGTGGACAGCCAACACTGAAGCTTTCTTT CASSPGWTANTEAFF
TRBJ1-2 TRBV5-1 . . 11 TGCGCCAGCAGCTTGGGGCCCGGCTACACCTTC CASSLGPGYTF
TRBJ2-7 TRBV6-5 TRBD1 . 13 TGTGCCAGCAGACGACAGGGCTCCTACGAGCAGTACTTC CASRRQGSYEQYF
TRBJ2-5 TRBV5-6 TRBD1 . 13 TGTGCCAGCAGCTGGGGGACAGAAGAGACCCAGTACTTC CASSWGTEETQYF
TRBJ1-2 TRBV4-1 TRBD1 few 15 TGCGCCAGCAGCCAGGCCGGGACAGGGAACTATGGCTACACCTTC CASSQAGTGNYGYTF
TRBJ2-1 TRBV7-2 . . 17 TGTGCCAGCAGCGGGAGTAGGAGGGGGAGCTCCTACAATGAGCAGTTCTTC CASSGSRRGSSYNEQFF
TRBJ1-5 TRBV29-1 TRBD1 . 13 TGCAGCGTTGGACAGGGCAGCAATCAGCCCCAGCATTTT CSVGQGSNQPQHF
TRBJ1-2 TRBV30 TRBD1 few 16 TGTGCCTGGAGCCTAGTACAGGGGGCGTGGAGCTATGGCTACACCTTC CAWSLVQGAWSYGYTF
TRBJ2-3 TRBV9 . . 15 TGTGCCAGCAGCGTAGGTACTGACACGGGAGATACGCAGTATTTT CASSVGTDTGDTQYF